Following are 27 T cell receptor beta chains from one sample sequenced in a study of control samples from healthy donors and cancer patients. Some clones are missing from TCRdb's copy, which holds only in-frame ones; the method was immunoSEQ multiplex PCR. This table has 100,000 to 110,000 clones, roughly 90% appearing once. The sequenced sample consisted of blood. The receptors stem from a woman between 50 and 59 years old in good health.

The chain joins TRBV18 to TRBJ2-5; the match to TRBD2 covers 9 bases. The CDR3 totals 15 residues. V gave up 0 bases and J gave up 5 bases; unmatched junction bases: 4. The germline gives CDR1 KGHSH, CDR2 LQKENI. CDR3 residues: CASSPPGSGRETQYF. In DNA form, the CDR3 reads TGTGCCAGCTCACCACCGGGGAGCGGGAGGGAGACCCAGTACTTC.

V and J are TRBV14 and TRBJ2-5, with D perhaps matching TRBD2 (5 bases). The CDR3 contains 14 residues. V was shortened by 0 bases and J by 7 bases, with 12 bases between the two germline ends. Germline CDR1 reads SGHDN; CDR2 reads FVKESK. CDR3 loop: CASSQDRRGGTQYF. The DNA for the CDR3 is TGTGCCAGCAGCCAAGATAGGCGCGGAGGGACCCAGTACTTC.

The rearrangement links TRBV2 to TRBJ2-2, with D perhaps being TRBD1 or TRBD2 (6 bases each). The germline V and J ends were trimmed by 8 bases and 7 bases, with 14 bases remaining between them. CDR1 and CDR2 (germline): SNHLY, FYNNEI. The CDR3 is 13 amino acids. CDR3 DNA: TGTGCCAGCGGAGGGGGGCGGATCGGGGAGCTGTTTTTT. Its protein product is CASGGGRIGELFF.

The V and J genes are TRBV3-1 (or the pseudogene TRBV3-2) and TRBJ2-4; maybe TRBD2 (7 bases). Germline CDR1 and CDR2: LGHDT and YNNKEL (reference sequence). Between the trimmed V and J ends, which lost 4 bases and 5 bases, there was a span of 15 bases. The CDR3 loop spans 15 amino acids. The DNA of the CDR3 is TGTGCCAGCAGCCCACCGAGGGGGGGTGAAAACATTCAGTACTTC. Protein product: CASSPPRGGENIQYF.

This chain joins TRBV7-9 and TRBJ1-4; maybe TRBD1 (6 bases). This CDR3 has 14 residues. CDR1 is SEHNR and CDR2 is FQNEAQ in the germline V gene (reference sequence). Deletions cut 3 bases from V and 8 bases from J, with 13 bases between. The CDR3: CASSFGQNTEKLFF. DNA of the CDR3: TGTGCCAGCAGCTTCGGACAGAATACGGAAAAACTGTTTTTT.

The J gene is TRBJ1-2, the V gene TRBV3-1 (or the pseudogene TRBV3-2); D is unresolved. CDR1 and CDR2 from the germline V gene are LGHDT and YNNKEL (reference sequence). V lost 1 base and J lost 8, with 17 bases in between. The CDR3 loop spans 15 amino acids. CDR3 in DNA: TGTGCCAGCAGCCAAGGAGTAGGGCCCCAATTCGGCTACACCTTC. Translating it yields CASSQGVGPQFGYTF.

In nucleotides, the CDR3 is TGCGCCAGCAGTGAGCGGGGACTAGCCTACGAGAGAGGGAATGAGCAGTTCTTC. Its protein product is CASSERGLAYERGNEQFF. The J gene is TRBJ2-1, the V gene TRBV10-1; TRBD2 matches 9 bases. The germline CDR1 and CDR2 sequences are WNHNN and SYGVQD (reference sequence). Trimming removed 2 bases from V and 7 bases from J; junction bases left unmatched: 15. CDR3 length: 18 amino acids.

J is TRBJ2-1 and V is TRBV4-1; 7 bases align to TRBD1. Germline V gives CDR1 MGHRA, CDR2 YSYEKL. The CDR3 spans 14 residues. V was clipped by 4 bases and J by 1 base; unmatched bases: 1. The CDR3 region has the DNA TGCGCCAGCAGCCTGACAGGGTCCTACAATGAGCAGTTCTTC. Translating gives CASSLTGSYNEQFF.

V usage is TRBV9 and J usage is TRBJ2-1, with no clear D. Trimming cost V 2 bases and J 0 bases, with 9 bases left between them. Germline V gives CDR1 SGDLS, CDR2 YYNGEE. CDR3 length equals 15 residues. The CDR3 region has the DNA TGTGCCAGCAGCGTCAGTGTAGCCTCCTACAATGAGCAGTTCTTC. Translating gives CASSVSVASYNEQFF.

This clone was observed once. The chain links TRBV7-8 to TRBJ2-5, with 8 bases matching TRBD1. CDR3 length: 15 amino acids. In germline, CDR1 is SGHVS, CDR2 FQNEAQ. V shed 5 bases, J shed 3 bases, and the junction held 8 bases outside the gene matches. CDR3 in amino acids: CASSILDRGKETQYF. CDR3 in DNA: TGTGCCAGCAGCATCCTCGACAGGGGTAAAGAGACCCAGTACTTC.

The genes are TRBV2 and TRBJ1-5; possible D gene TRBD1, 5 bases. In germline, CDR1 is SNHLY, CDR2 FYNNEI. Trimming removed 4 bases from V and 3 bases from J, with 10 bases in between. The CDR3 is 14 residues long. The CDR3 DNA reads TGTGCCAGCAGTGGACAGCCTGTCAATCAGCCCCAGCATTTT. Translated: CASSGQPVNQPQHF.

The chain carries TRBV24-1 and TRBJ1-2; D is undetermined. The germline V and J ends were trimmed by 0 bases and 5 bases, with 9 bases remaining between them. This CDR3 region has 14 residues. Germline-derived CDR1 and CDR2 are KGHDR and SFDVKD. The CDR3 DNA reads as TGTGCCACCAGTGATTTGGATTTTCCTTATGGCTACACCTTC. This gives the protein CATSDLDFPYGYTF.

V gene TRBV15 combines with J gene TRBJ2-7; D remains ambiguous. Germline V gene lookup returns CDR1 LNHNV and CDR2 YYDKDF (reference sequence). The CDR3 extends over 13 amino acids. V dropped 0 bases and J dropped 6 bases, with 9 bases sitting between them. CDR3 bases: TGTGCCACCAGCAGAGATCTCCGCAGCGAGCAGTACTTC. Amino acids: CATSRDLRSEQYF.

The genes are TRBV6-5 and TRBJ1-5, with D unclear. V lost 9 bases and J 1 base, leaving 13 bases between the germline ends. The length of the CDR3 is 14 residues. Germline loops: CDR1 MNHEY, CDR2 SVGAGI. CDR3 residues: CASRTGKSNQPQHF. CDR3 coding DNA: TGTGCCAGTCGCACGGGGAAAAGCAATCAGCCCCAGCATTTT.

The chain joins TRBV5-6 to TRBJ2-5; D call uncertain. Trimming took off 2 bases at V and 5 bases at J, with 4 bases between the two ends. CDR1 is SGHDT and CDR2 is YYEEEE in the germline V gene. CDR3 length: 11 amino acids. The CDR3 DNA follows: TGTGCCAGCAGCTTTCGGGAGACCCAGTACTTC. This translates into CASSFRETQYF.

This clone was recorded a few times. The CDR3 DNA reads TGTGCCAGCAGCCTCACGTCGGGGGATACGCAGTATTTT. Residues: CASSLTSGDTQYF. The rearrangement uses TRBV7-3 and TRBJ2-3; D might be TRBD2 (5 bases). Germline loops: CDR1 SGHTA, CDR2 FQGTGA. CDR3 size: 13 residues. Trimming took off 5 bases at V and 6 bases at J, with 12 bases between the two ends.

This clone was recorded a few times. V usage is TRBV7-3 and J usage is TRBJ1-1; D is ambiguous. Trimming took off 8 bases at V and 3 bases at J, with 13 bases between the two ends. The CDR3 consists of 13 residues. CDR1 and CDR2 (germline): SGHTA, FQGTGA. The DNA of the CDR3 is TGTGCCAGCGCCGGGAACTGGGACACTGAAGCTTTCTTT. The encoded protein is CASAGNWDTEAFF.

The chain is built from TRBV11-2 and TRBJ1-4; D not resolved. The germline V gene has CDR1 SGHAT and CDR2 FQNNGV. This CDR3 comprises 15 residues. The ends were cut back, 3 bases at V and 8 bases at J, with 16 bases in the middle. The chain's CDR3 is CASSFTGLFGEKLFF. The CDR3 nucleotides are TGTGCCAGCAGCTTCACCGGACTCTTCGGGGAAAAACTGTTTTTT.

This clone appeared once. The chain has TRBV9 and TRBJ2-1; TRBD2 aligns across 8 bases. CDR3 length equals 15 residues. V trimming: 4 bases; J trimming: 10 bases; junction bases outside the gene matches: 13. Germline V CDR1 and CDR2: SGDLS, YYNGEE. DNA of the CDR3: TGTGCCAGCAGCCCAGGTGATAGCGGGGTATCCGAGCAGTTCTTC. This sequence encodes CASSPGDSGVSEQFF.

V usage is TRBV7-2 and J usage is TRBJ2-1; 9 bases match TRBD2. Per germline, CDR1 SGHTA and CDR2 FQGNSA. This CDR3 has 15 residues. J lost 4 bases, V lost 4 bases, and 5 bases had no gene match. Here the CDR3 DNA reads TGTGCCAGCAGCTATAGCGGGGGAGTGTACAATGAGCAGTTCTTC. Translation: CASSYSGGVYNEQFF. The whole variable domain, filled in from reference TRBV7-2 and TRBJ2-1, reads GAGVSQSPSNKVTEKGKDVELRCDPISGHTALYWYRQSLGQGLEFLIYFQGNSAPDKSGLPSDRFSAERTGGSVSTLTIQRTQQEDSAVYLCASSYSGGVYNEQFFGPGTRLTVL.

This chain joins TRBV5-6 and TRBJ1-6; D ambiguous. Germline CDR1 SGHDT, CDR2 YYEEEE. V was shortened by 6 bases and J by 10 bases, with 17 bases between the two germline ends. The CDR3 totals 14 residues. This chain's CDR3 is CASTGPYSGSPLHF. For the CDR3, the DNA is TGTGCCAGCACCGGGCCTTATAGTGGGTCACCCCTCCACTTT. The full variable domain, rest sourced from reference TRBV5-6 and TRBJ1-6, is DAGVTQSPTHLIKTRGQQVTLRCSPKSGHDTVSWYQQALGQGPQFIFQYYEEEERQRGNFPDRFSGHQFPNYSSELNVNALLLGDSALYLCASTGPYSGSPLHFGNGTRLTVT.

This chain's CDR3 is CASSPRDSRNTIYF. The CDR3 region has the DNA TGTGCCAGCAGCCCTCGGGACAGCAGAAACACCATATATTTT. The rearrangement uses TRBV3-1 (or the pseudogene TRBV3-2) and TRBJ1-3; 7 bases are shared with TRBD1. Germline V gene sequence: CDR1 LGHDT, CDR2 YNNKEL (reference sequence). V gave up 4 bases and J gave up 5 bases; unmatched junction bases: 5. CDR3 length equals 14 residues.

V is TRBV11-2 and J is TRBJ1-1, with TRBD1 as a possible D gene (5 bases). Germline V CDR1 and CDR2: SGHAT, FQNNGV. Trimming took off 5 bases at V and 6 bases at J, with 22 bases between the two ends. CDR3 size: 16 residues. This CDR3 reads CASSPEGVGGTPEAFF. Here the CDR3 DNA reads TGTGCCAGCAGCCCCGAAGGTGTGGGGGGGACCCCTGAAGCTTTCTTT.

The CDR3 DNA reads as TGTGCCAGCAGTTCCCCGGGACAGGGGTATGAAGCTTTCTTT. It translates to CASSSPGQGYEAFF. The V and J genes are TRBV27 and TRBJ1-1; TRBD1 agrees at 10 bases. The V segment lost 4 bases and the J segment 7 bases; nucleotides outside the gene matches: 6. Germline-derived CDR1 and CDR2 are MNHEY and SMNVEV (reference sequence). The CDR3 extends over 14 amino acids.

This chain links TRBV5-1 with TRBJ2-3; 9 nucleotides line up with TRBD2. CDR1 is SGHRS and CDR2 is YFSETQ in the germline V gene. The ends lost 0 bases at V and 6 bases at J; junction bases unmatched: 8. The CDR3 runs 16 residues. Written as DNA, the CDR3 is TGCGCCAGCAGCTTGGCTACCAGCGGGAGGTCGGATACGCAGTATTTT. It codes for CASSLATSGRSDTQYF.

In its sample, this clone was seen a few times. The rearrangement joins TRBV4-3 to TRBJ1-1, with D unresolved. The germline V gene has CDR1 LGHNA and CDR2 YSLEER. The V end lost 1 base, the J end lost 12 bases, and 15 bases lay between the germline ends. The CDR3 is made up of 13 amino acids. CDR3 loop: CASSQVKVSAPFF. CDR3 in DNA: TGCGCCAGCAGCCAAGTGAAAGTCTCCGCGCCTTTCTTT.

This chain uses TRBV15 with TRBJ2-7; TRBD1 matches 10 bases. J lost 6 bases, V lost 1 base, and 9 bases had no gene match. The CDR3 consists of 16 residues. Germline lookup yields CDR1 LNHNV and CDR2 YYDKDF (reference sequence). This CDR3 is CATSRADRGQSAEQYF. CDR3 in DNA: TGTGCCACCAGCAGAGCCGACAGGGGGCAGTCCGCCGAGCAGTACTTC.